Listed here are 13 T cell receptor beta chains from one sample, sequenced in a study of Ad26.COV2.S vaccination and SARS-CoV-2 variants. The method was immunoSEQ multiplex PCR; TCRdb's version includes in-frame clones alone and lacks a portion of them. The sample carries about 410,000 clones, approximately 91% recorded once. Treatment reported: approximately 18 received Ad26.COV2.S at low or high dose, single or two shots; about 5 received placebo; per-sample allocation not given. It was on day 63 after the first vaccine or placebo injection that samples were taken. The starting material was peripheral blood, obtained in a trial of Ad26.COV2.S vaccine versus placebo. Source of these receptors: a person between 18 and 60 years old who received the Ad26.COV2.S COVID-19 vaccine or a placebo.

The chain couples TRBV5-4 to TRBJ2-3; the D is unclear. In germline, CDR1 is SGHNT, CDR2 YYREEE (reference sequence). The CDR3 covers 14 residues. V lost 0 bases and J 1 base, leaving 6 bases between the germline ends. Written as DNA, the CDR3 is TGTGCCAGCAGCTTGGAACTGCGCACAGATACGCAGTATTTT. Its protein is CASSLELRTDTQYF.

This chain joins TRBV18 and TRBJ2-7; maybe TRBD1 (6 bases). CDR3 length: 16 amino acids. The V gene's germline CDR1 is KGHSH and CDR2 LQKENI. V lost 6 bases to trimming and J lost 0 bases, with 18 bases between them. The CDR3 DNA reads TGTGCCAGCTCCGAACCAGGTGGGGGCTTCTCCTACGAGCAGTACTTC. It is translated as CASSEPGGGFSYEQYF.

The chain recombines TRBV12-3 or TRBV12-4 with TRBJ2-3; D is unclear. V was pared by 10 bases and J by 2 bases, with 13 bases between. The CDR3 is made up of 13 amino acids. The CDR3 DNA follows: TGTGCCATCCCTGGGAACTCCACAGATACGCAGTATTTT. Its protein product is CAIPGNSTDTQYF.

CDR3 in DNA: TGTGCCAGCAGCCCCCTCGCAGGTCTGGGGTTGAACACTGAAGCTTTCTTT. This gives the protein CASSPLAGLGLNTEAFF. The chain combines TRBV14 with TRBJ1-1; no definite D call. CDR3 size: 17 residues. CDR1 is SGHDN and CDR2 is FVKESK in the germline V gene. With 4 bases removed from V and 0 bases from J, the gap between germline ends came to 18 bases.

This clone was observed a handful of times. The chain recombines TRBV23-1 with TRBJ1-1; D remains unclear. TRBV23-1 is annotated as an ORF whose role is uncertain. V lost 2 bases and J 10 bases, leaving 23 bases between the germline ends. CDR3 length: 16 amino acids. CDR3: CASSQINTVRSEGAFF. CDR3 sequence (DNA): TGCGCCAGCAGTCAAATTAATACAGTCCGGTCGGAAGGAGCTTTCTTT.

The chain links TRBV11-3 to TRBJ1-1; 7 bases agree with TRBD1. The CDR3 contains 17 residues. Per the germline V gene, CDR1 is SGHNT and CDR2 is YENEEA. The J segment lost 3 bases and the V segment lost 0 bases, leaving 10 bases of the junction unmatched. The CDR3 nucleotides read TGTGCCAGCAGCTTAGAGGGGGCGCAGGGGGAAGACACTGAAGCTTTCTTT. Translating gives CASSLEGAQGEDTEAFF.

V and J are TRBV18 and TRBJ2-7; 8 positions agree with TRBD2. CDR3 length: 14 amino acids. J lost 3 bases, V lost 4 bases, and 5 bases had no gene match. Germline loops: CDR1 KGHSH, CDR2 LQKENI. The CDR3 DNA follows: TGTGCCAGCTCACTTACTAGCGGCATCTACGAGCAGTACTTC. Residues: CASSLTSGIYEQYF.

This rearrangement joins TRBV18 to TRBJ2-3, with no clear D. V was trimmed by 3 bases and J by 1 base, leaving 8 bases between them. Germline CDR1 reads KGHSH; CDR2 reads LQKENI. The CDR3 totals 14 residues. The CDR3 sequence is CASSPVTGTDTQYF. CDR3 bases: TGTGCCAGCTCACCCGTGACTGGCACAGATACGCAGTATTTT.

This clone was detected only a few times. This rearrangement joins TRBV7-8 to TRBJ2-3, with 7 bases identical to TRBD1. Trimming took 5 bases from V and 4 from J; bases not matched to a gene: 12. The CDR3 is 16 residues long. Germline CDR1 is SGHVS and CDR2 is FQNEAQ. DNA of the CDR3: TGTGCCAGCAGCCGAGAGAGACAGGGAATAGCAGATACGCAGTATTTT. The encoded protein is CASSRERQGIADTQYF.

The genes are TRBV4-1 and TRBJ1-5; D is unclear. Germline V CDR1 and CDR2: MGHRA, YSYEKL. The V end lost 0 bases, the J end lost 8 bases, and 14 bases lay between the germline ends. The length of the CDR3 is 15 residues. The CDR3 nucleotides read TGCGCCAGCAGCCAAGAGATGAACAACCCTAAGCCCCAGCATTTT. Its translation is CASSQEMNNPKPQHF.

The V gene is TRBV28, the J gene TRBJ1-5; D not resolved. Germline V CDR1 and CDR2: MDHEN, SYDVKM. The V end was cut by 2 bases, the J end by 1 base, with 6 bases between. The CDR3 is 14 amino acids. Here the CDR3 reads CASSLDYSNQPQHF. The CDR3 DNA follows: TGTGCCAGCAGTTTAGACTACAGCAATCAGCCCCAGCATTTT.

This chain connects TRBV6-5 to TRBJ2-2; weak D call: TRBD1 (6 bases). V was cut by 10 bases and J by 1 base, with 10 bases left in between. There are 13 residues in the CDR3. The germline gives CDR1 MNHEY, CDR2 SVGAGI. CDR3 coding DNA: TGTGCCACCGAGACAGGGAACACCGGGGAGCTGTTTTTT. Protein sequence: CATETGNTGELFF.

The chain joins TRBV9 to TRBJ2-3; D may match TRBD1 or TRBD2 (7 bases each). With 1 base removed from V and 7 bases from J, the gap between germline ends came to 22 bases. The germline gives CDR1 SGDLS, CDR2 YYNGEE. There are 17 residues in the CDR3. The CDR3 spells CASSVSLGAGGDHTQYF. The CDR3 DNA is TGTGCCAGCAGCGTATCGCTGGGGGCAGGGGGGGATCATACGCAGTATTTT.